The rows below give T cell receptor beta chains drawn from one sample of a study of T cell responses to AZD1222 COVID-19 vaccine. Sequencing was performed with immunoSEQ multiplex PCR; in TCRdb, only in-frame clones are kept and a portion is missing. In the table there are some 120,000 clones, 80% to 90% of which are singletons. This specimen consisted of peripheral blood, obtained on day 0 of MenACWY control vaccination. Receptors were obtained from an adult in good health. CDR3s include the opening cysteine and the closing phenylalanine or tryptophan. A D gene is named only where the DNA matches it firmly. Clone size is not always given. Where it is, it says once, few, many or a class for expanded clones.

D gene	clone size	J gene	V gene	CDR3 protein	CDR3 DNA
.	.	TRBJ2-5	TRBV30	CAWSRGNQETQYF	TGTGCCTGGAGTCGGGGGAACCAAGAGACCCAGTACTTC
.	.	TRBJ1-4	TRBV7-2	CASSPRGGSEKLFF	TGTGCCAGCAGCCCCCGGGGGGGGAGTGAAAAACTGTTTTTT
TRBD1	.	TRBJ1-2	TRBV5-1	CASSPGQNYGYTF	TGCGCCAGCAGCCCGGGACAGAACTATGGCTACACCTTC
.	.	TRBJ1-1	TRBV6-1	CASSEGGSRTEAFF	TGTGCCAGCAGTGAAGGCGGATCCCGCACTGAAGCTTTCTTT
TRBD2	.	TRBJ2-3	TRBV5-1	CASSDRTSGHSNTQYF	TGCGCCAGCAGCGATAGGACTAGCGGCCACAGTAATACGCAGTATTTT
.	.	TRBJ2-1	TRBV7-9	CASSLFASSYNEQFF	TGTGCCAGCAGCTTATTTGCGAGCTCCTACAATGAGCAGTTCTTC
.	.	TRBJ1-1	TRBV11-2	CASSLDPGVRTEAFF	TGTGCCAGCAGCTTGGACCCCGGGGTACGGACTGAAGCTTTCTTT
.	.	TRBJ2-5	TRBV11-2	CASSLGEKETQYF	TGTGCCAGCAGCTTAGGTGAAAAAGAGACCCAGTACTTC
.	.	TRBJ1-1	TRBV6-5	CASQDTVAEAFF	TGTGCCAGCCAAGACACCGTCGCTGAAGCTTTCTTT
.	.	TRBJ1-5	TRBV21-1	CASSKYECEQGMCQPQHF	.
.	.	TRBJ1-5	TRBV6-5	CASSPVQGRGQPQHF	TGTGCCAGCAGTCCAGTTCAGGGTCGGGGGCAGCCCCAGCATTTT
TRBD2	.	TRBJ2-7	TRBV6-2/TRBV6-3	CASSYTERGTYEQYF	TGTGCCAGCAGTTACACTGAGCGGGGGACCTACGAGCAGTACTTC
TRBD1	.	TRBJ2-7	TRBV3-1/TRBV3-2	CASSHGTGNEQYF	TGTGCCAGCAGCCACGGGACAGGCAACGAGCAGTACTTC
TRBD1	.	TRBJ1-2	TRBV28	CASSLSGQGVSYGYTF	TGTGCCAGCAGTTTATCGGGACAGGGGGTTTCCTATGGCTACACCTTC
.	.	TRBJ1-2	TRBV29-1	CSVRDTSSGTF	TGCAGCGTCCGGGACACATCATCTGGGACCTTC
TRBD2	.	TRBJ2-7	TRBV7-9	CASSRLAEYEQYF	TGTGCCAGCAGCAGACTAGCGGAATACGAGCAGTACTTC
.	.	TRBJ2-1	TRBV19	CASSIARGRSGATLYNEQFF	TGTGCCAGTAGTATAGCTCGGGGGCGATCGGGTGCGACTCTCTACAATGAGCAGTTCTTC
.	.	TRBJ1-3	TRBV7-8	CASSAGIPSSGNTIYF	TGTGCCAGCAGCGCAGGGATACCTTCCTCTGGAAACACCATATATTTT
.	.	TRBJ2-7	TRBV15	CATSRDGRGENEQYF	TGTGCCACCAGCAGAGATGGCAGGGGCGAAAACGAGCAGTACTTC
TRBD1	.	TRBJ1-6	TRBV3-1/TRBV3-2	CASSQGTGNNSPLHF	TGTGCCAGCAGCCAAGGGACAGGGAATAATTCACCCCTCCACTTT
.	.	TRBJ2-5	TRBV6-5	CASSSTQRRWETQYF	TGTGCCAGCAGTTCGACGCAAAGGAGGTGGGAGACCCAGTACTTC
TRBD1	few	TRBJ1-5	TRBV24-1	CATSGTGRNQPQHF	TGTGCCACCAGCGGGACAGGGCGCAATCAGCCCCAGCATTTT
TRBD2	.	TRBJ2-3	TRBV30	CAWGSASGLTEWQYF	TGTGCCTGGGGATCTGCTAGCGGCCTAACAGAGTGGCAGTATTTT
.	.	TRBJ2-5	TRBV3-1/TRBV3-2	CASSQRTRVVETQYF	TGTGCCAGCAGCCAACGCACTAGAGTGGTGGAGACCCAGTACTTC
TRBD1	.	TRBJ2-2	TRBV24-1	CATSDSQGAGELFF	TGTGCCACCAGTGATTCCCAGGGGGCCGGGGAGCTGTTTTTT
.	.	TRBJ2-1	TRBV25-1	CASRGSSYNEQFF	TGTGCCAGCAGAGGGAGCTCCTACAATGAGCAGTTCTTC
TRBD1	once	TRBJ1-5	TRBV27	CAILRGPDSNQPQHF	TGTGCCATCCTCAGGGGGCCTGATAGCAATCAGCCCCAGCATTTT
TRBD2	.	TRBJ2-2	TRBV4-1	CASSQATLGAGVVAGELFF	TGCGCCAGCAGCCAGGCTACACTGGGAGCGGGAGTGGTAGCCGGGGAGCTGTTTTTT
.	.	TRBJ2-7	TRBV3-1/TRBV3-2	CASSQVGADLGEQYF	TGTGCCAGCAGCCAAGTTGGTGCGGACTTGGGCGAGCAGTACTTC
TRBD1	.	TRBJ1-3	TRBV30	CAWTQGAGNTIYF	TGTGCCTGGACCCAGGGGGCCGGAAACACCATATATTTT
.	.	TRBJ2-7	TRBV2	CASRSGLATYEQYF	TGTGCCAGCAGATCCGGGCTAGCAACCTACGAGCAGTACTTC
.	.	TRBJ2-7	TRBV10-3	CAISESTGDYEQYF	TGTGCCATCAGTGAGTCGACGGGAGACTACGAGCAGTACTTC
.	.	TRBJ1-1	TRBV2	CASSPQGFEAFF	TGTGCCAGCAGTCCTCAGGGGTTTGAAGCTTTCTTT
.	few	TRBJ1-5	TRBV5-5	CASSLAGYSNQPQHF	TGTGCCAGCAGCCTCGCGGGATATAGCAATCAGCCCCAGCATTTT
.	.	TRBJ1-1	TRBV2	CASSVIELNTEAFF	TGTGCCAGCAGTGTGATAGAACTGAACACTGAAGCTTTCTTT
.	.	TRBJ1-2	TRBV5-8	CASSRRSGALNYGYTF	TGTGCCAGCAGCCGGAGAAGTGGAGCCCTTAACTATGGCTACACCTTC
TRBD2	.	TRBJ2-4	TRBV5-8	CASPTWGGTKNIQYF	TGTGCCAGCCCGACCTGGGGGGGGACCAAAAACATTCAGTACTTC
.	.	TRBJ1-1	TRBV11-2	CASSLVAGLNTEAFF	TGTGCCAGCAGCTTAGTAGCCGGATTGAACACTGAAGCTTTCTTT
TRBD2	.	TRBJ2-1	TRBV5-4	CASSLRGLAGGLYNEQFF	TGTGCCAGCAGCTTGAGGGGACTAGCGGGAGGACTCTACAATGAGCAGTTCTTC
.	.	TRBJ1-5	TRBV12-3/TRBV12-4	CASSTQGPGVGHF	TGTGCCAGCAGCACTCAAGGCCCGGGAGTAGGGCATTTT
TRBD2	.	TRBJ2-1	TRBV7-9	CASSQLGLASYNEQFF	TGTGCCAGCAGCCAATTGGGACTAGCGTCTTACAATGAGCAGTTCTTC
.	once	TRBJ2-2	TRBV5-4	CASSVGPTAGELFF	TGTGCCAGCAGCGTGGGACCTACCGCCGGGGAGCTGTTTTTT
.	.	TRBJ1-1	TRBV25-1	CASSARSMNTEAFF	TGTGCCAGCAGTGCCCGGAGCATGAACACTGAAGCTTTCTTT
.	.	TRBJ1-4	TRBV5-1	CASSFGGTNEKLFF	TGCGCCAGCAGCTTCGGAGGGACTAATGAAAAACTGTTTTTT
TRBD1	.	TRBJ2-5	TRBV7-7	CASSQATGQGETQYF	TGTGCCAGCAGCCAAGCGACGGGACAGGGAGAGACCCAGTACTTC
.	.	TRBJ1-2	TRBV7-2	CASSREFYGYTF	TGTGCCAGCAGTCGAGAGTTCTATGGCTACACCTTC
TRBD2	.	TRBJ2-2	TRBV23-1	CASRTLAGGRYTGELFF	TGCGCCAGCAGAACACTAGCGGGAGGGCGTTACACCGGGGAGCTGTTTTTT
TRBD1	few	TRBJ2-2	TRBV5-1	CASSQQGGNTGELFF	TGCGCCAGCAGCCAACAGGGGGGGAACACCGGGGAGCTGTTTTTT
.	.	TRBJ2-3	TRBV21-1	CASSKESGQSNTDTQYF	TGTGCCAGCAGCAAAGAAAGCGGACAGAGTAACACAGATACGCAGTATTTT
.	once	TRBJ2-7	TRBV6-5	CASSYGGRVSTGEQYF	TGTGCCAGCAGTTACGGTGGCAGGGTTTCAACTGGCGAGCAGTACTTC
.	.	TRBJ2-2	TRBV15	CATSRALWAGGELFF	TGTGCCACCAGCAGAGCACTTTGGGCAGGCGGGGAGCTGTTTTTT
.	.	TRBJ1-6	TRBV21-1	CARSSARPNSPLHF	TGTGCCAGATCCTCGGCGAGGCCCAATTCACCCCTCCACTTT
.	.	TRBJ2-7	TRBV7-2	CASSLAKGLVFYEQYF	TGTGCCAGCAGCTTAGCGAAGGGACTGGTGTTCTACGAGCAGTACTTC
.	.	TRBJ2-5	TRBV11-2	CASSLGWETQYF	TGTGCCAGCAGCTTGGGATGGGAGACCCAGTACTTC
.	.	TRBJ2-1	TRBV10-3	CAISSGRLEQFF	TGTGCCATCAGTTCGGGGCGGTTGGAGCAGTTCTTC
.	few	TRBJ2-1	TRBV5-1	CASSLLPKSSYNEQFF	TGCGCCAGCAGCTTGTTGCCAAAAAGCTCCTACAATGAGCAGTTCTTC
TRBD2	.	TRBJ2-2	TRBV5-1	CASSLLAGGDAGELFF	TGCGCCAGCAGCTTGCTAGCGGGAGGAGATGCCGGGGAGCTGTTTTTT
.	few	TRBJ2-2	TRBV18	CASSPDSNTGELFF	TGTGCCAGCTCACCAGATTCGAACACCGGGGAGCTGTTTTTT
TRBD1	.	TRBJ1-4	TRBV2	CASSWDRATATNEKLFF	TGTGCCAGCAGTTGGGACAGGGCTACTGCAACTAATGAAAAACTGTTTTTT
.	.	TRBJ1-1	TRBV12-5	CASDYTRWRNTEAFF	TGTGCTAGCGATTACACGCGTTGGAGGAACACTGAAGCTTTCTTT